This note documents a single T cell receptor (beta chain) sequence. Its specificity is unknown. The germline V and J ends were trimmed by 0 bases and 2 bases, with 14 bases remaining between them. This CDR3 region has 16 residues. The germline V gene has CDR1 MNHEY and CDR2 SMNVEV (reference sequence). The data were obtained in a study of cytomegalovirus exposure and HLA in healthy donors. Study-level findings and limits: Productive status was seen about 90% or about 30% of the time for most TCR beta V segments in an earlier analysis. An analysis that was carried out later associated 16,000 or so TCR beta sequences with HLA alleles at 0.05 false discovery rate.

A multiplex PCR was run with 60 Vbeta primers and 13 Jbeta primers. Sequencing was performed with immunoSEQ multiplex PCR; in TCRdb, only in-frame clones are kept and a portion is missing. Among over 150,000 clones listed, around 77% were seen once. The chain joins TRBV27 to TRBJ2-7, with a weak D call TRBD2 (6 bases). Input material: PBMCs. The clonotype originates from a man aged 55 to 70 in good health and CMV-seronegative. The CDR3 reads CASSLSKAGPTYEQYF. CDR3 DNA sequence: TGTGCCAGCAGTTTATCGAAGGCGGGGCCTACCTACGAGCAGTACTTC.